What follows are 12 T cell receptor beta chains derived from one specimen sequenced in a study of regulatory T cells in long-lasting Graves disease. The time point: newly diagnosed GD, antithyroid drugs for less than 3 months. Scientists built the TCR library using RNA that was extracted from PBMCs. Both iRepertoire HTBI primers and Arm-PCR of CDR3 regions were used to build the TCR beta libraries. TCRdb fed the multiplex PCR reads into MiXCR, producing one record per CDR3 protein. Among a few hundred thousand distinct CDR3 sequences listed, over 9.5% were seen once. The data also belong to a second study, concerning T cells in Graves' hyperthyroidism and ophthalmopathy.

Sequenced material: peripheral blood mononuclear cells (PBMCs), taken at new diagnosis, from a patient treated with antithyroid drugs. The receptors originated from a woman aged 18-29 years with Graves disease.

This clonotype was detected many times. The chain is built from TRBV6-5 and TRBJ2-4; the match to TRBD2 covers 10 bases. In germline, CDR1 is MNHEY, CDR2 SVGAGI. The CDR3 is 15 residues long. Unmatched junction bases numbered 6, after V lost 3 bases and J lost 7 bases. As DNA, the CDR3 is TGTGCCAGCAGTTATGTGCTAGCGGGAGTGAACATTCAGTACTTC. Translation: CASSYVLAGVNIQYF.

This clonotype was recorded many times. The chain combines TRBV27 with TRBJ2-1; 7 bases agree with TRBD2. The CDR3 has 13 amino acids. V lost 1 base and J lost 8; bases outside the gene matches: 2. Germline V lookup: CDR1 MNHEY, CDR2 SMNVEV (reference sequence). The DNA for the CDR3 is TGTGCCAGCAGTTTATGGGGGAGGGATGAGCAGTTCTTC. It translates to CASSLWGRDEQFF.

The rearrangement joins TRBV3-1 to TRBJ2-2; D remains unclear. The CDR3 totals 14 residues. The V end lost 4 bases, the J end lost 4 bases, and 10 bases lay between the germline ends. Germline-derived CDR1 and CDR2 are LGHDT and YNNKEL (reference sequence). CDR3 protein: CASSPIMSTGELFF. CDR3 bases: TGTGCCAGCAGCCCTATAATGTCCACCGGGGAGCTGTTTTTT.

This clonotype was seen a handful of times. This chain links TRBV19 with TRBJ2-5; weak D call: TRBD1 (6 bases). The V and J ends lost 1 base and 1 base respectively, with 7 bases between them. Germline CDR1 is LNHDA and CDR2 is SQIVND (reference sequence). The CDR3 extends over 14 amino acids. DNA for the CDR3: TGTGCCAGTAGTATAGTGGACAGCCAAGAGACCCAGTACTTC. This codes for CASSIVDSQETQYF.

V gene TRBV24-1 combines with J gene TRBJ2-1; perhaps D is TRBD1 or TRBD2 (5 bases each). V was pared by 0 bases and J by 14 bases, with 13 bases between. The CDR3 has 13 amino acids. Per the germline V gene, CDR1 is KGHDR and CDR2 is SFDVKD. CDR3 bases: TGTGCCACCAGTGATTTGAGGGGACCCGGTAAGTTCTTC. Amino acid sequence: CATSDLRGPGKFF.

This clonotype was found many times. The rearrangement joins TRBV12-3 or TRBV12-4 to TRBJ1-1; TRBD1 matches at 7 bases. CDR3 size: 15 residues. V gave up 4 bases and J gave up 1 base; unmatched junction bases: 6. The CDR3 is CASSWDSTENTEAFF. CDR3 DNA: TGTGCCAGCAGTTGGGACAGTACTGAGAACACTGAAGCTTTCTTT.

This clonotype has only a few counts. The chain has TRBV29-1 and TRBJ1-3; D might be TRBD1 (5 bases). CDR3 length equals 13 residues. V was shortened by 4 bases and J by 0 bases, with 7 bases between the two germline ends. Germline CDR1 reads SQVTM; CDR2 reads ANQGSEA. The CDR3 DNA reads as TGCAGCGTTGCCGGGACCTCTGGAAACACCATATATTTT. Translation: CSVAGTSGNTIYF.

This sequence joins TRBV7-8 and TRBJ1-5, with TRBD1 as a possible D gene (6 bases). The germline V gene encodes CDR1 SGHVS and CDR2 FQNEAQ. This CDR3 has 19 residues. V lost 1 base, J lost 0 bases, and 19 bases lay in between. The CDR3 coding sequence is TGTGCCAGCAGCTTAGTGAACAGGGCCCGATCGATTAGCAATCAGCCCCAGCATTTT. Encoded protein: CASSLVNRARSISNQPQHF.

In regard to this clonotype: Given a much more abundant clone one base away, this may be a read error. The chain combines TRBV6-2 or TRBV6-3 with TRBJ2-1, with TRBD2 matching 12 bases. V was clipped by 0 bases and J by 9 bases; unmatched bases: 9. The CDR3 has 17 amino acids. Germline-derived CDR1 and CDR2 are MNHEY and SVGEGT. As DNA, the CDR3 is TGTGCCAGCAGTTACTCGAACCCTAGCGGGGGGGCGGGTGAGCAGTTCTTC. Translating it yields CASSYSNPSGGAGEQFF.

Concerning this clonotype itself: One junction end disagrees with the germline gene, perhaps due to a read error. V is TRBV28 and J is TRBJ2-1; 11 nucleotides line up with TRBD2. The germline CDR1 and CDR2 sequences are MDHEN and SYDVKM. The CDR3 contains 15 residues. The CDR3 is CAGSLELAGVGEQFF. The CDR3 nucleotides read TGTGCCGGCAGTTTGGAACTAGCGGGAGTCGGAGAGCAGTTCTTC.

This clonotype was recorded many times. The gene calls are TRBV3-1 and TRBJ1-5, with D tentatively TRBD1 (5 bases). CDR1 is LGHDT, CDR2 YNNKEL, per germline (reference sequence). This CDR3 has 14 amino acids. Deletions cut 1 base from V and 4 bases from J, with 8 bases between. Here the CDR3 reads CASSQAGRNQPQHF. The DNA for the CDR3 is TGTGCCAGCAGCCAAGCAGGGAGAAATCAGCCCCAGCATTTT.

About this clonotype itself: A far larger clone lies a single base away; this is likely a read error. The chain recombines TRBV7-6 with TRBJ2-3; TRBD1 matches 10 bases. CDR1 is SGHVS and CDR2 is FNYEAQ in the germline V gene. V lost 6 bases to trimming and J lost 2 bases; unmatched junction nucleotides: 14. The CDR3 is 18 amino acids. The CDR3 sequence: CASSLSGTGDPNTDTQYF. The DNA of the CDR3 is TGTGCCAGCAGTCTGTCCGGGACAGGGGACCCGAACACAGATACGCAGTATTTT.